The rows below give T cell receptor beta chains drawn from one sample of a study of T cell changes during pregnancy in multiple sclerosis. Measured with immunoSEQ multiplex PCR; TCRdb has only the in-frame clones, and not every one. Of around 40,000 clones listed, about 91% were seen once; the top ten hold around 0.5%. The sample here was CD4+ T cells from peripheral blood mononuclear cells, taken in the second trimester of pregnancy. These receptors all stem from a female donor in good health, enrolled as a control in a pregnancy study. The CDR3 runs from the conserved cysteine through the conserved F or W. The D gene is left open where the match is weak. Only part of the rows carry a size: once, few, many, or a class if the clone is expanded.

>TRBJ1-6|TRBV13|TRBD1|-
TGTGCCAGCAGCTTCCGGGACAGGGCTTATAATTCACCCCTCCACTTT
CASSFRDRAYNSPLHF
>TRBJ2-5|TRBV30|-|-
TGTGCCTGGCGTGCGATGGCCCAAGAGACCCAGTACTTC
CAWRAMAQETQYF
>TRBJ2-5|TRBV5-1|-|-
TGCGCCAGCAGCACAGACGGCAGCCAAGAGACCCAGTACTTC
CASSTDGSQETQYF
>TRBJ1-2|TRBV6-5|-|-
TGTGCCAGCAGCCGAGACAGCTACTATGGCTACACCTTC
CASSRDSYYGYTF
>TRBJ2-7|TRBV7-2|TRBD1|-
TGTGCCAGCAGCTCGATGGGACAGGGGGGCGAGCAGTACTTC
CASSSMGQGGEQYF
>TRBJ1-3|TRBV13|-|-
TGTGCCAGCAGCCTAGAGGGACACTCTGGAAACACCATATATTTT
CASSLEGHSGNTIYF
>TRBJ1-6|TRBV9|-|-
TGTGCCAGCAGCGTAGACCCTGTGGGGGGGGCACCCCTCCACTTT
CASSVDPVGGAPLHF
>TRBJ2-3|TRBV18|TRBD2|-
TGTGCCAGCTCACCTGCGACTAGCGGGACAGATACGCAGTATTTT
CASSPATSGTDTQYF
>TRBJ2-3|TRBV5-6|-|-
TGTGCCAGCAGCTTGGGTGCTCAGGGCGCGGATACGCAGTATTTT
CASSLGAQGADTQYF
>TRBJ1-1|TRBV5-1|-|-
TGCGCCAGCAGCTCGGGAGTGAACACTGAAGCTTTCTTT
CASSSGVNTEAFF
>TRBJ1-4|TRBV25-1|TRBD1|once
TGTGCCAGCAGGCCGGGACAGGGATTTAATGAAAAACTGTTTTTT
CASRPGQGFNEKLFF
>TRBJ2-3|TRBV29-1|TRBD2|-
TGCAGCGTTGAAGCCCAGCGGGGTCCTGGAGATACGCAGTATTTT
CSVEAQRGPGDTQYF
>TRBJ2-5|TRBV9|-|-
TGTGCCAGCAGCGTAGGAACTAGCAGGGAGACCCAGTACTTC
CASSVGTSRETQYF
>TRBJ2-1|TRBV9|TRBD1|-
TGTGCCAGCAGCGTAGTTTGGGAAGGACAGGGCCATTACAATGAGCAGTTCTTC
CASSVVWEGQGHYNEQFF
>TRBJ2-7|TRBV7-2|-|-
TGTGCCAGCAGCTTCGTTTCCGAGCAGTACTTC
CASSFVSEQYF
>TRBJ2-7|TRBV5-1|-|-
TGCGCCAGCAGCTTACAGGCCAGCTCCTACGAGCAGTACTTC
CASSLQASSYEQYF
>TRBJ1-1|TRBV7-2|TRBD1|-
TGTGCCAGCAGACTTAACAGGGGCGGGAACACTGAAGCTTTCTTT
CASRLNRGGNTEAFF
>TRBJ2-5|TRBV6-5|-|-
TGTGCCAGCAGTTACGGCGGGCCCCCCCAAGAGACCCAGTACTTC
CASSYGGPPQETQYF
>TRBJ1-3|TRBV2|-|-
TGTGCCAGCAGTGCCCAGTGGGGAGGCGCGAACACCATATATTTT
CASSAQWGGANTIYF
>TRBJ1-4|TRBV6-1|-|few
TGTGCCGCCGGGGTTGCAACTAATGAAAAACTGTTTTTT
CAAGVATNEKLFF
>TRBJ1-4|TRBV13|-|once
TGTGCCAGCAGCTCCCAGGGTGGCCCAACTAATGAAAAACTGTTTTTT
CASSSQGGPTNEKLFF
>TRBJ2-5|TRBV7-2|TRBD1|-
TGTGCCAGCAGCGCGGGGACAGGGAGGGGGACCCAGTACTTC
CASSAGTGRGTQYF
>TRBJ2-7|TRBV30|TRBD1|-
TGTGCCTGGGGGGTTAAGGGGGCACACGAGCAGTACTTC
CAWGVKGAHEQYF
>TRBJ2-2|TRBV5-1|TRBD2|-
TGCGCCAGCAGCCTCCGACTAGCGGGGACCACCGGGGAGCTGTTTTTT
CASSLRLAGTTGELFF
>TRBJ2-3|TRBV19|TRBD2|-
TGTGCCAGTACCGACGGGGGGGCCATAAATACGCAGTATTTT
CASTDGGAINTQYF
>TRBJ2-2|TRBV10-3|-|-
TGTGCCATCAGACTTTCGAACACCGGGGAGCTGTTTTTT
CAIRLSNTGELFF
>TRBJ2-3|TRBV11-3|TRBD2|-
TGTGCCAGCAGCGCGACTAGCGGAACCATCACAGATACGCAGTATTTT
CASSATSGTITDTQYF
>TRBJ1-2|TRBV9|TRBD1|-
TGTGCCAGCAACCGGGACAGTCAATATGGCTACACCTTC
CASNRDSQYGYTF
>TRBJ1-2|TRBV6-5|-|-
TGTGCCAGCAGCCTACAGGGCTATGGCTACACCTTC
CASSLQGYGYTF
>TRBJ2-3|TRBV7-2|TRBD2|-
TGTGCCAGCAGCGAAGTTAGCGGGACCCGCACAGATACGCAGTATTTT
CASSEVSGTRTDTQYF
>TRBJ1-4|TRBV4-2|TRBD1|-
TGTGCCAGCAGCTACGGGCAGGGGGATGAAAAACTGTTTTTT
CASSYGQGDEKLFF
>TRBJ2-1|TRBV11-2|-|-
TGTGCCAGCAGCCTCCGGTACGCGGCGGGGAATGAGCAGTTCTTC
CASSLRYAAGNEQFF
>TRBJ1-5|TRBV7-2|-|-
TGTGCCAGCAGCTTAACCTGGGGGGATCAGCCCCAGCATTTT
CASSLTWGDQPQHF
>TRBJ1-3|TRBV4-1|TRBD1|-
TGCGCCAGCAGCCAACCGGACAGGGCTGGAAACACCATATATTTT
CASSQPDRAGNTIYF
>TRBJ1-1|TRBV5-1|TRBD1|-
TGCGCCAGCAGCTCACAAGGGGGACAGGGATTGACTGAAGCTTTCTTT
CASSSQGGQGLTEAFF
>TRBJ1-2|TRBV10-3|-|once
TGTGCCATCAGTGAGACAGGGTCTAACTATGGCTACACCTTC
CAISETGSNYGYTF
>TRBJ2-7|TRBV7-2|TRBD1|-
TGTGCCAGCAGCTTAGAGGGGGGACAGGGGTTGCCCTACGAGCAGTACTTC
CASSLEGGQGLPYEQYF
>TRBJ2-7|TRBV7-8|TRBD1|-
TGTGCCAGCAGCCCCCGGGACAGGGCCTACGAGCAGTACTTC
CASSPRDRAYEQYF
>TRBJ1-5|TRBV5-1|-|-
TGCGCCAGCAGAAACTGTCAGCCCCAGCATTTT
CASRNCQPQHF
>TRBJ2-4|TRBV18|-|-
TGTGCCAGCTCGGACCCGACAGTAAACATTCAGTACTTC
CASSDPTVNIQYF
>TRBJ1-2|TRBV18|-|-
TGTGCCAGCTCACCACCGGGGCAGCCCTCGCTCTACACCTTC
CASSPPGQPSLYTF
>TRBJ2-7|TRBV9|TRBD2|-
TGTGCCAGCAGCGGGACTAGCGGCTCCTACGAGCAGTACTTC
CASSGTSGSYEQYF
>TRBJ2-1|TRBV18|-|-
TGTGCCAGCTCACCTTCGAGGGAGCACAATGAGCAGTTCTTC
CASSPSREHNEQFF
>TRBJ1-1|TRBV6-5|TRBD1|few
TGTGCCAGCAGTTTGGGACAGGGGCCTGTGAACACTGAAGCTTTCTTT
CASSLGQGPVNTEAFF
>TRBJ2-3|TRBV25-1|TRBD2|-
TGTGCCAGCAGTGATGTCCAAACTAGCGGGAGCAAAGCAGATACGCAGTATTTT
CASSDVQTSGSKADTQYF
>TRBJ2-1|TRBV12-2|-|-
TGTGCAAGTCGCTTAGGTGGGGGACAGAGATTCTACAATGAGCAGTTCTTC
CASRLGGGQRFYNEQFF
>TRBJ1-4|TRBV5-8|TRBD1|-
TGTGCCAGCAGCTTTGGGACAGGGGATAATGAAAAACTGTTTTTT
CASSFGTGDNEKLFF
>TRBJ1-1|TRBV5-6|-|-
TGTGCCAGCAGCTTGGGAGGGCCTGGAGCTTTCTTT
CASSLGGPGAFF
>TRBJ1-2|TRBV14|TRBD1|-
TGTGCCAGCAGTCGTGGACAGGGAGGAGCTAACTATGGCTACACCTTC
CASSRGQGGANYGYTF
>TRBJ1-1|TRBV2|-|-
TGTGCCAGCAGTGGAGTTATGGGGGGGAACACTGAAGCTTTCTTT
CASSGVMGGNTEAFF
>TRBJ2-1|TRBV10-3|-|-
TGTGCCATCAGTGAGTCGTCCGGGTTGGGTGAGCAGTTCTTC
CAISESSGLGEQFF
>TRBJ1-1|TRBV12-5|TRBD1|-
TGTGCTAGTGGTTTGCCAGGGGGCATGGCTTTCTTT
CASGLPGGMAFF
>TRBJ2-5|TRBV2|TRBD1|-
TGTGCCAGCACCGGACAGGGTTCCCCGGAGACCCAGTACTTC
CASTGQGSPETQYF
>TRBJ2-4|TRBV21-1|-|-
TGTGCCAGCAGACCTAGAGGGGGGACTAGGGACATCACCAAAAACATTCAGTACTTC
CASRPRGGTRDITKNIQYF
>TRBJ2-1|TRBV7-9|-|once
TGTGCCAGCAGCCACCCTAGGTTCCATGAGCAGTTCTTC
CASSHPRFHEQFF
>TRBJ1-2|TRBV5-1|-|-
TGCGCCAGCAGCTTTGACAGCCGGAACTATGGCTACACCTTC
CASSFDSRNYGYTF
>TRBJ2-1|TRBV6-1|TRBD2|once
TGTGCCAGCGGGCACGGGGGGTACAATGAGCAGTTCTTC
CASGHGGYNEQFF
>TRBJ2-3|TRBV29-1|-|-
TGCAGCGTTCGTTGGAGGGGTTCGGATACGCAGTATTTT
CSVRWRGSDTQYF